The 16 T cell receptor beta chains reported below all come from one sample, sequenced in a study of Graves' ophthalmopathy and Graves' hyperthyroidism. CDR3 regions of TCR beta were amplified from RNA transcripts. HTBI primers were used in a first-round RT-PCR, which preceded a second-round multiplex PCR. TCRdb used MiXCR to reprocess the multiplex PCR reads, holding one entry per CDR3 protein. The sample records over a million distinct CDR3 sequences, 36% being singletons. Sequencing was done on a sample of peripheral blood or thyroid tissue (not recorded which). Receptors were obtained from an adult man with Graves' hyperthyroidism.

The sample holds a few counts of this clonotype. The V and J genes are TRBV19 and TRBJ1-5, with D tentatively TRBD1 (5 bases). The ends were cut back, 5 bases at V and 0 bases at J, with 29 bases in the middle. The germline gives CDR1 LNHDA, CDR2 SQIVND (reference sequence). There are 21 residues in the CDR3. The CDR3 DNA reads TGTGCCAGTAGTTACCGCGTTATGTTGGGGCGATTCAAATATAGCAATCAGCCCCAGCATTTT. Its translation is CASSYRVMLGRFKYSNQPQHF.

V is TRBV10-3 and J is TRBJ1-6, with D uncertain. CDR1 and CDR2 (germline): ENHRY, SYGVKD. Deletions cut 10 bases from V and 7 bases from J, with 11 bases between. CDR3 length: 12 amino acids. CDR3 amino acids: CASLAGNSPLHF. CDR3 coding DNA: TGTGCCAGCCTAGCGGGGAATTCACCCCTCCACTTT.

This clonotype turned up a few times. This chain uses TRBV10-3 with TRBJ2-7; 10 bases fit TRBD1. The end of the DNA aligns better with TRBJ2-5, so the J call may be wrong. The CDR3 spans 15 residues. Germline-derived CDR1 and CDR2 are ENHRY and SYGVKD. CDR3 DNA sequence: TGTGCCAGCAGACCGACAGGGGGCTTTGAAGAGACCCAGTACTTC. It specifies CASRPTGGFEETQYF.

This clonotype was seen repeatedly, ten times or more. V gene TRBV20-1 combines with J gene TRBJ1-1; no reliable D call. Per the germline V gene, CDR1 is DFQATT and CDR2 is SNEGSKA (reference sequence). The CDR3 has 14 amino acids. V lost 6 bases and J 1 base, leaving 15 bases between the germline ends. The CDR3 loop is CSAPTGGWNTEAFF. The CDR3 DNA follows: TGCAGTGCCCCGACGGGAGGTTGGAACACTGAAGCTTTCTTT.

This rearrangement joins TRBV10-2 to TRBJ2-5; D might be TRBD1 (6 bases). V shed 3 bases and J shed 0 bases, with 14 bases lying between them. This CDR3 is 16 amino acids long. Germline assignment: CDR1 WSHSY and CDR2 SAAADI. Written as DNA, the CDR3 is TGCGCCAGCAGTGATAGTCGGACAGACCACCAAGAGACCCAGTACTTC. Its translation: CASSDSRTDHQETQYF.

The rearrangement links TRBV15 to TRBJ1-2; TRBD1 is a possible D gene (6 bases). V lost 1 base and J lost 6, with 21 bases in between. The CDR3 totals 17 residues. Germline V gives CDR1 LNHNV, CDR2 YYDKDF (reference sequence). The CDR3 nucleotides are TGTGCCACCAGCAGAGCCCTACAATTACAGGGCGAGGATGGCTACACCTTC. Its translation: CATSRALQLQGEDGYTF.

Ten or more counts support this clonotype. The chain has TRBV10-3 and TRBJ1-6; possible D gene TRBD1, 6 bases. The germline gives CDR1 ENHRY, CDR2 SYGVKD. The CDR3 spans 14 residues. V lost 10 bases, J lost 0 bases, and 10 bases lay in between. Here the CDR3 reads CASRGYSYNSPLHF. CDR3 nucleotide sequence: TGTGCCAGTAGGGGGTACTCCTATAATTCACCCCTCCACTTT.

The chain couples TRBV9 to TRBJ2-3, with 7 bases matching TRBD1. Germline-derived CDR1 and CDR2 are SGDLS and YYNGEE. With 4 bases clipped from V and 6 bases from J, the junction kept 11 bases outside the gene matches. CDR3 size: 15 residues. The CDR3 sequence: CASSTTQGVYDTQYF. CDR3 nucleotide sequence: TGTGCCAGCAGCACCACTCAGGGGGTTTACGATACGCAGTATTTT.

The J gene is TRBJ2-5, the V gene TRBV27; TRBD2 might be the D (7 bases). Per the germline V gene, CDR1 is MNHEY and CDR2 is SMNVEV (reference sequence). The V gene lost 5 bases and the J gene lost 5 bases, with 21 bases spanning the gap. The CDR3 has 16 amino acids. The DNA of the CDR3 is TGTGCCAGCAGTGTCATACGGGGGGCCGGGGGGGAGACCCAGTACTTC. It encodes CASSVIRGAGGETQYF.

DNA for the CDR3: TGCAGCGCGCCGGACAGGGCCGATCCCTACGAGCAGTACTTC. Amino acids: CSAPDRADPYEQYF. The chain has TRBV29-1 and TRBJ2-7, with 8 bases fitting TRBD1. The junction had 10 bases not matched to a gene; V was cut back by 7 bases and J by 2 bases. This CDR3 comprises 14 residues. Germline CDR1 and CDR2: SQVTM and ANQGSEA.

This clonotype has only a few counts. The gene calls are TRBV5-6 and TRBJ2-7, with TRBD2 matching 9 bases. The germline CDR1 and CDR2 sequences are SGHDT and YYEEEE. Trimming cost V 4 bases and J 1 base; bases outside gene matches: 12. This CDR3 has 17 residues. The CDR3 DNA sequence: TGTGCCAGCAGCGGGAAGGGGCTAGCGGGGTATTCCTACGAGCAGTACTTC. Translation: CASSGKGLAGYSYEQYF.

In this sample, this clonotype turned up many times. This chain joins TRBV20-1 and TRBJ1-2; D is unresolved. The ends were cut back, 5 bases at V and 10 bases at J, with 14 bases in the middle. The CDR3 has 11 residues. In germline, CDR1 is DFQATT, CDR2 SNEGSKA (reference sequence). CDR3 DNA: TGCAGTGCTGGACTGTCCAGTGACTACACCTTC. Translated: CSAGLSSDYTF.

The chain recombines TRBV15 with TRBJ2-2; no clear D gene. Germline V CDR1 and CDR2: LNHNV, YYDKDF (reference sequence). The CDR3 is 13 residues long. V lost 2 bases, J lost 6 bases, and 7 bases lay in between. For the CDR3, the DNA is TGTGCCACCAGCAGATCCCCCTCCGGGGAGCTGTTTTTT. Its protein is CATSRSPSGELFF.

V is TRBV10-3 and J is TRBJ1-5; 7 bases align to TRBD1. This CDR3 comprises 14 residues. CDR1 is ENHRY, CDR2 SYGVKD, per germline. Losses at the gene ends were 10 bases for V and 1 base for J; bases not matched to a gene: 7. The CDR3 DNA is TGTGCCACCACGGACAGGATGAGCAATCAGCCCCAGCATTTT. This codes for CATTDRMSNQPQHF.

This clonotype occurred once. This chain links TRBV29-1 with TRBJ2-5; a weak D match, TRBD1 (7 bases). The CDR3 runs 13 residues. CDR1 is SQVTM, CDR2 ANQGSEA, per germline. V was pared by 6 bases and J by 2 bases, with 13 bases between. CDR3: CSVRGTAQETQYF. DNA for the CDR3: TGCAGCGTACGCGGGACAGCTCAAGAGACCCAGTACTTC.

This clonotype was counted ten times or more. Just one base apart from a much larger clone, this may be a read error. This sequence joins TRBV15 and TRBJ1-6; the match to TRBD1 covers 10 bases. This CDR3 is built from 14 residues. The germline gives CDR1 LNHNV, CDR2 YYDKDF (reference sequence). Trimming cost V 3 bases and J 8 bases; bases outside gene matches: 1. The DNA for the CDR3 is TGTGCCACCAGCAGGGACAGGGGGGATTCACCCCTCCACTTT. Protein product: CATSRDRGDSPLHF.